This T cell receptor beta chain is from a study of T cell changes during pregnancy in multiple sclerosis. Here immunoSEQ multiplex PCR was the method, and the copy in TCRdb shows in-frame clones only, minus some. The sample holds roughly 99,000 clones, 92% seen once. The sequence came from a female donor in good health, enrolled as a control in a pregnancy study. The material was peripheral blood, obtained in the third trimester of pregnancy.

Here the CDR3 DNA reads TGTGCCAGCAGCTTGGATGGCCAGCCCCAGCATTTT. Translation: CASSLDGQPQHF. The rearrangement joins TRBV5-6 to TRBJ1-5; D is undetermined. CDR1 is SGHDT, CDR2 YYEEEE, per germline. CDR3 length equals 12 residues. The V and J ends lost 0 bases and 7 bases respectively, with 5 bases between them.